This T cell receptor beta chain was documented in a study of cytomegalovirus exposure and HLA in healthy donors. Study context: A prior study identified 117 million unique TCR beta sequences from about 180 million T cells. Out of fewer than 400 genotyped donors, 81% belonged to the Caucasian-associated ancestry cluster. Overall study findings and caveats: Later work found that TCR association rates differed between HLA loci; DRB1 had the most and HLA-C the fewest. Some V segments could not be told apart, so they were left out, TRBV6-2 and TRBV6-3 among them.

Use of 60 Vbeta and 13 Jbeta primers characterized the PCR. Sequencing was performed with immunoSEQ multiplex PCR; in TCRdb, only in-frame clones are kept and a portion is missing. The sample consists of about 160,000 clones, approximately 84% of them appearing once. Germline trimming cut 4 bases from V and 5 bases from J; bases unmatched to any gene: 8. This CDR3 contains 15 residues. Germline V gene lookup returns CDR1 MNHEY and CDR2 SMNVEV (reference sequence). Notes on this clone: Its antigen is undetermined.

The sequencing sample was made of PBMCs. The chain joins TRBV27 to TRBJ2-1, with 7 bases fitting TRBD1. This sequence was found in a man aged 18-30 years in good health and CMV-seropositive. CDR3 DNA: TGTGCCAGCAGTTCTCGGGACAGTGGGAACAATGAGCAGTTCTTC. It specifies CASSSRDSGNNEQFF.